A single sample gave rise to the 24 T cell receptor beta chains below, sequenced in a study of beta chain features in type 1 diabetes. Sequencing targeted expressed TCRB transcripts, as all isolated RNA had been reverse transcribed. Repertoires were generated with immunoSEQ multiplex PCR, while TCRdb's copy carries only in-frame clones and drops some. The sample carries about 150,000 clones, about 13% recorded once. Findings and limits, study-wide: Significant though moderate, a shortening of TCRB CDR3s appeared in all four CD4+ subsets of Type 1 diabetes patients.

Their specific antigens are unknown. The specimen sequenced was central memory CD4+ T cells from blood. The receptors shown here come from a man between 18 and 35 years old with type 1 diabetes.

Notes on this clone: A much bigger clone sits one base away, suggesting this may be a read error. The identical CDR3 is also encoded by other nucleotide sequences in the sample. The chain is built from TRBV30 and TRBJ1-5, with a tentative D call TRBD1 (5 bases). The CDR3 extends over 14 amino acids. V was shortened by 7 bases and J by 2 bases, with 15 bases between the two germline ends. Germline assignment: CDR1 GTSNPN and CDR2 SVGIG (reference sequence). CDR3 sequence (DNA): TGTGCCTTACGGGCTATGGGGGGCAATCAGCCCCAGCATTTT. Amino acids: CALRAMGGNQPQHF.

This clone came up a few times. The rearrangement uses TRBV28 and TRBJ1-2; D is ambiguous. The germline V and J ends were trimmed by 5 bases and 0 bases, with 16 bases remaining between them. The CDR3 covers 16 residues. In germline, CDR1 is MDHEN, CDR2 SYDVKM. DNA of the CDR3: TGTGCCAGCAGTCCCCCGGGGAGCCTATCTAACTATGGCTACACCTTC. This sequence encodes CASSPPGSLSNYGYTF.

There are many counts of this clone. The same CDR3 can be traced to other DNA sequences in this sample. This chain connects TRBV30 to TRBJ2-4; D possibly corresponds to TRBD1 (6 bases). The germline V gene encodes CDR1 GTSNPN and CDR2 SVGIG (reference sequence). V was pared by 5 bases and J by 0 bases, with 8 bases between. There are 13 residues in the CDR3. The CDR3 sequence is CAWGGEAKNIQYF. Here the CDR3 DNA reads TGTGCCTGGGGGGGCGAAGCCAAAAACATTCAGTACTTC.

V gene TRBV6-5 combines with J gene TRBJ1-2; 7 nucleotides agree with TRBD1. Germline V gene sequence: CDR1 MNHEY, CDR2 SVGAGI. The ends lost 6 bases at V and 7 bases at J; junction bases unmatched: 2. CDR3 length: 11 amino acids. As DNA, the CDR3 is TGTGCCAGCAGACAGGGGCCTGGCTACACCTTC. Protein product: CASRQGPGYTF.

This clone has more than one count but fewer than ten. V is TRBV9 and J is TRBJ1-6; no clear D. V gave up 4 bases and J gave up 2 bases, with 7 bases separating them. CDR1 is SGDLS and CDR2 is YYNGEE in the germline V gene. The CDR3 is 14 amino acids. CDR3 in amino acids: CASSPQAYNSPLHF. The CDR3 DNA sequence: TGTGCCAGCAGCCCCCAGGCCTATAATTCACCCCTCCACTTT.

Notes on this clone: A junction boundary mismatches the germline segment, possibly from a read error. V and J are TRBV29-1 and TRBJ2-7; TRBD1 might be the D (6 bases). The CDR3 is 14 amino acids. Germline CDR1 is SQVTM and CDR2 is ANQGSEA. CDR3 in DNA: TGCAGCGCTGAACAGGGTATTTTCCCCTACGAGCAGTACTTC. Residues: CSAEQGIFPYEQYF.

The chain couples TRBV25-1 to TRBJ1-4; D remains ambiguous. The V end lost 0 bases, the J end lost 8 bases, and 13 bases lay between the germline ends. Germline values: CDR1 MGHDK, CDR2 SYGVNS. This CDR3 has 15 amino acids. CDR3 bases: TGTGCCAGCAGTGAATATGTCCGGAGAAGGGAAAAACTGTTTTTT. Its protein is CASSEYVRRREKLFF.

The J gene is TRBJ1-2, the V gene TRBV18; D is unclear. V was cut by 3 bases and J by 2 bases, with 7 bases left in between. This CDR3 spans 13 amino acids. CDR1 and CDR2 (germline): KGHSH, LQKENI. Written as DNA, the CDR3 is TGTGCCAGCTCACCGGCGGAGAACTATGGCTACACCTTC. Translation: CASSPAENYGYTF.

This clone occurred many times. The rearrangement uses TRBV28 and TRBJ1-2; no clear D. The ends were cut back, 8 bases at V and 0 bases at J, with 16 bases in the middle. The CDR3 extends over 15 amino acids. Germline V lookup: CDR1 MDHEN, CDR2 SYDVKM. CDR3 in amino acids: CASYLDGRTNYGYTF. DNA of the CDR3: TGTGCCAGCTACCTCGACGGGCGCACTAACTATGGCTACACCTTC.

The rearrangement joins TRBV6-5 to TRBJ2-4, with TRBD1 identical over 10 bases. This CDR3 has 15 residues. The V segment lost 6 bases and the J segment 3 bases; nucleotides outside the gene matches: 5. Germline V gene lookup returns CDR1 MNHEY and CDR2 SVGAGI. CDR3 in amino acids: CASSPGQGFKNIQYF. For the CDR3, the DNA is TGTGCCAGCAGCCCGGGACAGGGGTTCAAAAACATTCAGTACTTC.

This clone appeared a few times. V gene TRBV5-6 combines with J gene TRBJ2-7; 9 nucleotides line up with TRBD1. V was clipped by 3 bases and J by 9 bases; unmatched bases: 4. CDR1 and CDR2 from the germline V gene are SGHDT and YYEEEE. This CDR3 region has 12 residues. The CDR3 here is CASSYRGPGQYF. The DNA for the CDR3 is TGTGCCAGCAGCTACAGGGGGCCGGGGCAGTACTTC. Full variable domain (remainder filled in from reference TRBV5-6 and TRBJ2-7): DAGVTQSPTHLIKTRGQQVTLRCSPKSGHDTVSWYQQALGQGPQFIFQYYEEEERQRGNFPDRFSGHQFPNYSSELNVNALLLGDSALYLCASSYRGPGQYFGPGTRLTVT.

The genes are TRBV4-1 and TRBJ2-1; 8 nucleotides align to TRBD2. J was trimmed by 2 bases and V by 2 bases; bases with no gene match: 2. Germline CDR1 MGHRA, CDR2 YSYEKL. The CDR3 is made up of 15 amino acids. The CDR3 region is CASSQPAGAYNEQFF. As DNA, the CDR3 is TGCGCCAGCAGCCAACCAGCGGGGGCCTACAATGAGCAGTTCTTC.

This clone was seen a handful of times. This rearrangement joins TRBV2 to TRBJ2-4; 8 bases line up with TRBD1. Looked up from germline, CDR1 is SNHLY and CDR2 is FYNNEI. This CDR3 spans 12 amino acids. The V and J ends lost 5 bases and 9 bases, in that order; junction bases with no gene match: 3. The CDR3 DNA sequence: TGTGCCAGCAGTCAGGGGGCAGGCATTCAGTACTTC. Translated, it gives CASSQGAGIQYF. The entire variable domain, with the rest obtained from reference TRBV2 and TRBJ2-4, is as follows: EPEVTQTPSHQVTQMGQEVILRCVPISNHLYFYWYRQILGQKVEFLVSFYNNEISEKSEIFDDQFSVERPDGSNFTLKIRSTKLEDSAMYFCASSQGAGIQYFGAGTRLSVL.

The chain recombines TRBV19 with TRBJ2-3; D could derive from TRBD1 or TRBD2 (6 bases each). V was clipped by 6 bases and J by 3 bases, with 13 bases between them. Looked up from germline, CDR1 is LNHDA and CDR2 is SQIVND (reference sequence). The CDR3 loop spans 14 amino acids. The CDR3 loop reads CASSRGQTTDTQYF. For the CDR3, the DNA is TGTGCCAGTAGCCGGGGGCAAACGACAGATACGCAGTATTTT.

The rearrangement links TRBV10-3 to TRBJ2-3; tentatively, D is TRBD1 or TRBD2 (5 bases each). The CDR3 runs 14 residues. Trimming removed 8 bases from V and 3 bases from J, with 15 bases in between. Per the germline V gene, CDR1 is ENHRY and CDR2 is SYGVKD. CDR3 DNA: TGTGCCATCCTCCGGGGACCGGAGACAGATACGCAGTATTTT. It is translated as CAILRGPETDTQYF.

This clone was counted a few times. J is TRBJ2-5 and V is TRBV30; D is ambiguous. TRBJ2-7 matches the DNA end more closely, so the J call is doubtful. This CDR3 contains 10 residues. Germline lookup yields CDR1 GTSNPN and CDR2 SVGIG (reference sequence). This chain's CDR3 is CAWGIYEQYF. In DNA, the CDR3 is TGTGCCTGGGGGATTTACGAGCAGTACTTC.

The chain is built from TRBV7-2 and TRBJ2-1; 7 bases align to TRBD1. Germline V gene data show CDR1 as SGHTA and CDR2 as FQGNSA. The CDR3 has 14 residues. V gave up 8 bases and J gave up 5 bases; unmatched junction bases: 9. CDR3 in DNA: TGTGCCAGCTCCAGACAGGGTGGAAACAATGAGCAGTTCTTC. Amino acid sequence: CASSRQGGNNEQFF.

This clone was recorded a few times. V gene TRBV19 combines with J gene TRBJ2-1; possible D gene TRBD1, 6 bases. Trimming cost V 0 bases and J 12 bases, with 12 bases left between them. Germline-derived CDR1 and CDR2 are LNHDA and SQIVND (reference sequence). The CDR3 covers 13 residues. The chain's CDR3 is CASSIDHGQRQFF. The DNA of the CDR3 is TGTGCCAGTAGTATAGATCATGGACAGAGGCAGTTCTTC.

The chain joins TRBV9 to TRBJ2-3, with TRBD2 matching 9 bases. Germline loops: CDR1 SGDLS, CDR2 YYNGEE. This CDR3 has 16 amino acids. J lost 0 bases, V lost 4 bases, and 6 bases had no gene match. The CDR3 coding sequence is TGTGCCAGCAGCCCCCGCGGGGGGGCAAGCACAGATACGCAGTATTTT. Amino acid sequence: CASSPRGGASTDTQYF.

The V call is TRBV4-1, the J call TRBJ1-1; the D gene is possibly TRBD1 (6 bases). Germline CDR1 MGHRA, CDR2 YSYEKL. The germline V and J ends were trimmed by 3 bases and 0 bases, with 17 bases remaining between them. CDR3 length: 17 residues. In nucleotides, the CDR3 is TGCGCCAGCAGCCAGGAACGGACAGAAAGTATGAACACTGAAGCTTTCTTT. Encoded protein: CASSQERTESMNTEAFF.

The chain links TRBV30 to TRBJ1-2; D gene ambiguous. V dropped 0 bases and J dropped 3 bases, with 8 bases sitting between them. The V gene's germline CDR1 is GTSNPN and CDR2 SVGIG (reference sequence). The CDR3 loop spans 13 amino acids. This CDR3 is CAWSVSSYYGYTF. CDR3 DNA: TGTGCCTGGAGTGTGTCCAGCTACTATGGCTACACCTTC.

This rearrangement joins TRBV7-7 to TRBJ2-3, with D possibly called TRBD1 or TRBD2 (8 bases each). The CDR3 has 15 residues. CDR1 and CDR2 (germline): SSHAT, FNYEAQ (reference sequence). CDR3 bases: TGTGCTAGCGGGGTCGGGACAGGCCGCACAGATACGCAGTATTTT. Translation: CASGVGTGRTDTQYF. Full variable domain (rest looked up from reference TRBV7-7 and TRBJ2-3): GAGVSQSPRYKVTKRGQDVTLRCDPISSHATLYWYQQALGQGPEFLTYFNYEAQPDKSGLPSDRFSAERPEGSISTLTIQRTEQRDSAMYRCASGVGTGRTDTQYFGPGTRLTVL.

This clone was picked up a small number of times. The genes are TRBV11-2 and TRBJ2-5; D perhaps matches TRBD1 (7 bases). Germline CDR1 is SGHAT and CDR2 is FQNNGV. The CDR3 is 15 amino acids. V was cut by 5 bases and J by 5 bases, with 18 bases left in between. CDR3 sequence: CASSPRQGGGETQYF. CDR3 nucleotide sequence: TGTGCCAGCAGCCCGCGACAGGGAGGAGGGGAGACCCAGTACTTC.

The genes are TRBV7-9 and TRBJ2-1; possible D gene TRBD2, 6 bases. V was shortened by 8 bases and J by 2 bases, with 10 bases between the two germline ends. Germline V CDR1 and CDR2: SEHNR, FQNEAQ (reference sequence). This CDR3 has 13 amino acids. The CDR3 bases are TGTGCCAGCGGCGGGGAGGCCTACAATGAGCAGTTCTTC. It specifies CASGGEAYNEQFF.